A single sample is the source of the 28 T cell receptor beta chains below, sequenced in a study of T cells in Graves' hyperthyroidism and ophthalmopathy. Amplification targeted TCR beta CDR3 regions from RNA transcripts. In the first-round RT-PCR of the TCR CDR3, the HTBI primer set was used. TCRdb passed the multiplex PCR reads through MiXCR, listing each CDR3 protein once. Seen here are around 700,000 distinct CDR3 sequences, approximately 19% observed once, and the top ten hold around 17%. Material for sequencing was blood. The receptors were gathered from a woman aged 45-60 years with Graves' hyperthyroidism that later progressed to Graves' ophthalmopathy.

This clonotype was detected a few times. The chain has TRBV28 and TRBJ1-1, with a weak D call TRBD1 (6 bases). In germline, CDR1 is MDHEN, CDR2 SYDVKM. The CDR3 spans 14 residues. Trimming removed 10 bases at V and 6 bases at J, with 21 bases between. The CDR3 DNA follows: TGTGCCACCCTTAGACTTGGGGGCGTATCTGAAGCTTTCTTT. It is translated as CATLRLGGVSEAFF.

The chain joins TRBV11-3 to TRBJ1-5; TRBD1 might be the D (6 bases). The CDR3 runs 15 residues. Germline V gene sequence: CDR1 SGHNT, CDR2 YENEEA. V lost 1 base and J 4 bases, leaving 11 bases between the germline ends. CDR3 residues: CASSLGGLLNQPQHF. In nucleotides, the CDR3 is TGTGCCAGCAGCTTAGGGGGGCTCCTTAATCAGCCCCAGCATTTT.

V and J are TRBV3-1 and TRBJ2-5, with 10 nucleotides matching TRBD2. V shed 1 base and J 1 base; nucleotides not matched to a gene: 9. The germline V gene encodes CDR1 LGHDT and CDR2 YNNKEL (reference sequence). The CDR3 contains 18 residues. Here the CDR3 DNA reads TGTGCCAGCAGCCAAGTCGCTAGCGGGGGACCCGCCCAAGAGACCCAGTACTTC. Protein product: CASSQVASGGPAQETQYF.

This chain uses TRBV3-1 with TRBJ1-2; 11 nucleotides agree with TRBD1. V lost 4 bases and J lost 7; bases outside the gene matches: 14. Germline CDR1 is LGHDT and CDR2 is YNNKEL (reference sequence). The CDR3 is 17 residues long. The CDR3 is CASSPRGRTGGLSGYTF. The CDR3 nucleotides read TGTGCCAGCAGCCCTCGGGGCAGGACAGGGGGCCTTAGTGGCTACACCTTC. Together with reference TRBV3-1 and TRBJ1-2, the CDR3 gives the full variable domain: DTAVSQTPKYLVTQMGNDKSIKCEQNLGHDTMYWYKQDSKKFLKIMFSYNNKELIINETVPNRFSPKSPDKAHLNLHINSLELGDSAVYFCASSPRGRTGGLSGYTFGSGTRLTVV.

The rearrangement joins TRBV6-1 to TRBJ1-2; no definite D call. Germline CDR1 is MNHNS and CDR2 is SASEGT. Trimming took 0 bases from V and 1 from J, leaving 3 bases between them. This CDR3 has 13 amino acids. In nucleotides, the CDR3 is TGTGCCAGCAGTGAAGCCTATAACTATGGCTACACCTTC. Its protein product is CASSEAYNYGYTF.

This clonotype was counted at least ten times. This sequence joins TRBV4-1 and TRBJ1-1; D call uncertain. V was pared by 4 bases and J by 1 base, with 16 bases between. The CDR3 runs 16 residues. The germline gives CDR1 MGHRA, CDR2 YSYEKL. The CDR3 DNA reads TGCGCCAGCAGCCCCCTGGGGAGAGGGAAGAACACTGAAGCTTTCTTT. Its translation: CASSPLGRGKNTEAFF.

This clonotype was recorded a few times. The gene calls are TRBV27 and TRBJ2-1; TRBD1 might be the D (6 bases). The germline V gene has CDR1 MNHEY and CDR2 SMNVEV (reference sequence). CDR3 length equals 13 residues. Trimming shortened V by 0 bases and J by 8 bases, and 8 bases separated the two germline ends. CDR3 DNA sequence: TGTGCCAGCAGTTTATCTGGGGGCCATGAGCAGTTCTTC. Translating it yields CASSLSGGHEQFF.

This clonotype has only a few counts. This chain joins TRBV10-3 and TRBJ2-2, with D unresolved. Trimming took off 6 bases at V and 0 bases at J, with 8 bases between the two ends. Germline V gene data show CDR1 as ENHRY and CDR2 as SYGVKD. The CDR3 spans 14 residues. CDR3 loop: CAIRSDPNTGELFF. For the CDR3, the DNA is TGTGCCATCAGGAGCGACCCGAACACCGGGGAGCTGTTTTTT.

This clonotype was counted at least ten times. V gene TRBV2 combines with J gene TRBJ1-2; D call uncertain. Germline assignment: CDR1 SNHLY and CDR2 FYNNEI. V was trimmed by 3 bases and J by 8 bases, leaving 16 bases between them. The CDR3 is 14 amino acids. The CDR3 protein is CASSDRRHGGGYTF. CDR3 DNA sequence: TGTGCCAGCAGTGACAGGAGACATGGAGGAGGCTACACCTTC.

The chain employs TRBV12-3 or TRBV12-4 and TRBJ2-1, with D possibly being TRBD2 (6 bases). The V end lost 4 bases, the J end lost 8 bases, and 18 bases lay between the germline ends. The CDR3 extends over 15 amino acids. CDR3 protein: CASSWEWGDKDEQFF. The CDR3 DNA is TGTGCCAGCAGTTGGGAATGGGGGGATAAGGATGAGCAGTTCTTC.

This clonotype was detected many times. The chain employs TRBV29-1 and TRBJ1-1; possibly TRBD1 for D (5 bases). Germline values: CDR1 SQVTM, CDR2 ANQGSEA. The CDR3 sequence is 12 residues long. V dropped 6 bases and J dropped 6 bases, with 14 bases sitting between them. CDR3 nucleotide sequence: TGCAGCGTAAATTGGGGGGTCTCTGAAGCTTTCTTT. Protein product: CSVNWGVSEAFF.

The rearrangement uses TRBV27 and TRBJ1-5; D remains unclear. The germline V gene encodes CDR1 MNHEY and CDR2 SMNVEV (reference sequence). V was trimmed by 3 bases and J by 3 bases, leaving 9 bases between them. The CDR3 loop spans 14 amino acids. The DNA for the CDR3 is TGTGCCAGCAGTTTGATGGGTAACAATCAGCCCCAGCATTTT. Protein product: CASSLMGNNQPQHF.

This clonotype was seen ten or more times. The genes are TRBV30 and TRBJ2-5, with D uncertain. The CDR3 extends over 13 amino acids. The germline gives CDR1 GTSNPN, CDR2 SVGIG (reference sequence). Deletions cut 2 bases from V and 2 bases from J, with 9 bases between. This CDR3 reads CAWSLVLQETQYF. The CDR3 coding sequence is TGTGCCTGGAGTCTTGTTTTACAAGAGACCCAGTACTTC.

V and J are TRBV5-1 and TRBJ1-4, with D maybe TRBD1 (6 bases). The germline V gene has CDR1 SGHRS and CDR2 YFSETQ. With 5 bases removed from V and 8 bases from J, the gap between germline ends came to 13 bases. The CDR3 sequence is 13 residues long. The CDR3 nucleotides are TGCGCCAGCAGGCCCGGGACACCCGAAAAACTGTTTTTT. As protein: CASRPGTPEKLFF.

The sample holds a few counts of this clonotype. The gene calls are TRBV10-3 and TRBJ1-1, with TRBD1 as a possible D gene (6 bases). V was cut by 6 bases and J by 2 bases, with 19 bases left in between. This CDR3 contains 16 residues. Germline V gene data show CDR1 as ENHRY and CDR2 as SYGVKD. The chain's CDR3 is CAIRLRPGHPNTEAFF. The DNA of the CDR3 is TGTGCCATCAGACTAAGACCGGGACACCCAAACACTGAAGCTTTCTTT.

CDR3 residues: CASSLAGQGFDEQYF. The DNA for the CDR3 is TGTGCCAGCAGCTTAGCAGGACAGGGTTTCGACGAGCAGTACTTC. The rearrangement links TRBV7-9 to TRBJ2-7, with 8 bases that match TRBD1. V was clipped by 0 bases and J by 5 bases; unmatched bases: 6. The V gene's germline CDR1 is SEHNR and CDR2 FQNEAQ (reference sequence). There are 15 residues in the CDR3.

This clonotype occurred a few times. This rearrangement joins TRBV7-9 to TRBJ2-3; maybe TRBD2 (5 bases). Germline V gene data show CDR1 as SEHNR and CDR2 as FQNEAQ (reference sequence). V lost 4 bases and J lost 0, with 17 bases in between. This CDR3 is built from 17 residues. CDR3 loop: CASSYPGNRFSTDTQYF. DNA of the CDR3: TGTGCCAGCAGCTACCCCGGGAATCGATTTAGCACAGATACGCAGTATTTT.

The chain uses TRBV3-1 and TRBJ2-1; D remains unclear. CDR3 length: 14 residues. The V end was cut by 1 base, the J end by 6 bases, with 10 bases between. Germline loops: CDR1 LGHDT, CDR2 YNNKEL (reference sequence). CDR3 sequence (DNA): TGTGCCAGCAGCCAAGGCCTAGGACGCAATGAGCAGTTCTTC. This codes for CASSQGLGRNEQFF.

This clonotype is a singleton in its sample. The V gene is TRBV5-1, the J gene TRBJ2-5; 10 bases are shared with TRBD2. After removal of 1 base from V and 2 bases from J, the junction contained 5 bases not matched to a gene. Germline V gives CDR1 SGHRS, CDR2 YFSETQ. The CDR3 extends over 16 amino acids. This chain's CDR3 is CASSLYTSGEQETQYF. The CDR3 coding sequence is TGCGCCAGCAGCTTGTATACTAGCGGGGAACAAGAGACCCAGTACTTC.

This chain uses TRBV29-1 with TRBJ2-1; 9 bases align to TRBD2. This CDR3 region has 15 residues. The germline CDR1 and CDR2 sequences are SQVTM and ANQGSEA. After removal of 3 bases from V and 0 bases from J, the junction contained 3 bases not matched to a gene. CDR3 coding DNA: TGCAGCGTTGACCAGCGGGGGGACTCCTACAATGAGCAGTTCTTC. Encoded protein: CSVDQRGDSYNEQFF.

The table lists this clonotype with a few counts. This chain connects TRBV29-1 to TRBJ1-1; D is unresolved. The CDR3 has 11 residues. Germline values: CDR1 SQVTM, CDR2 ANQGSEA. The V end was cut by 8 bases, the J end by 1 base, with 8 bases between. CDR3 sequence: CSTRENTEAFF. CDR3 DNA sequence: TGCAGCACGAGGGAGAACACTGAAGCTTTCTTT.

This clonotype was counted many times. CDR3 in amino acids: CASSLVVGAVIQYF. Here the CDR3 DNA reads TGTGCCAGCAGCTTAGTTGTGGGGGCTGTCATTCAGTACTTC. This chain links TRBV11-1 with TRBJ2-4; possibly TRBD1 for D (6 bases). V was trimmed by 1 base and J by 9 bases, leaving 13 bases between them. This CDR3 spans 14 amino acids. The germline V gene has CDR1 SGHAT and CDR2 FQDESV (reference sequence).

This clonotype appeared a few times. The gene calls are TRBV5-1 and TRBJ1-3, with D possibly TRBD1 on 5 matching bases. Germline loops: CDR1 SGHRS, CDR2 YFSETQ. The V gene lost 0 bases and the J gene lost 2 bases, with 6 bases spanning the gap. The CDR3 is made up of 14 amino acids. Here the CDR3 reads CASSLEQAGNTIYF. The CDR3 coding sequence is TGCGCCAGCAGCTTGGAACAGGCTGGAAACACCATATATTTT.

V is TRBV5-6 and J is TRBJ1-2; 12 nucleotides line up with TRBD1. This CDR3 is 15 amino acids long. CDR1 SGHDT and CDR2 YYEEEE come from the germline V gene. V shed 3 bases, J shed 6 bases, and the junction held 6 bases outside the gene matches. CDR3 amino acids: CASSWRGQGADGYTF. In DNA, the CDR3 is TGTGCCAGCAGCTGGAGGGGACAGGGGGCCGATGGCTACACCTTC.

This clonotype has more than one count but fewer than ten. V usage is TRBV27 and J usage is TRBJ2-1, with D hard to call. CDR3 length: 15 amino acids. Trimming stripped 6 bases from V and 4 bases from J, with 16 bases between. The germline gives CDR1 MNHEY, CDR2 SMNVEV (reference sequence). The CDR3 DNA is TGTGCCAGCAGCACCGACGAGGTTAGTTACAATGAGCAGTTCTTC. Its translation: CASSTDEVSYNEQFF.

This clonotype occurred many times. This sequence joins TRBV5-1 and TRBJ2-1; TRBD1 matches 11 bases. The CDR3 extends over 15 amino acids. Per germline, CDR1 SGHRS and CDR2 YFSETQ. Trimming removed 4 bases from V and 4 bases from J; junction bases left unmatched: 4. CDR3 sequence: CASSDGQGAYNEQFF. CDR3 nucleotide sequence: TGCGCCAGCAGCGACGGACAGGGGGCTTACAATGAGCAGTTCTTC. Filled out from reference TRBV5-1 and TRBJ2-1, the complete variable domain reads KAGVTQTPRYLIKTRGQQVTLSCSPISGHRSVSWYQQTPGQGLQFLFEYFSETQRNKGNFPGRFSGRQFSNSRSEMNVSTLELGDSALYLCASSDGQGAYNEQFFGPGTRLTVL.

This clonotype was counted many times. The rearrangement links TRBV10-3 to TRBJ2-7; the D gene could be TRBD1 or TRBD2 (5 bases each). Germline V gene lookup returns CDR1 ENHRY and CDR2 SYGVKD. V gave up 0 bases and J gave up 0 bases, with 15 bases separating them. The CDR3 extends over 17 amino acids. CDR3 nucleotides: TGTGCCATCAGTGAGTCCGAAGGGACGGCCAGCTCCTACGAGCAGTACTTC. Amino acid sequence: CAISESEGTASSYEQYF.

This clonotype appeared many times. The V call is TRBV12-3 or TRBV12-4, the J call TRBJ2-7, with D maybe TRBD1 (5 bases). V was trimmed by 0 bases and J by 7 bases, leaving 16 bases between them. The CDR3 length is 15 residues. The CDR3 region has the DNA TGTGCCAGCAGTTTAGCAGGGGAAAGCTCTGGGGAGCAGTACTTC. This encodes CASSLAGESSGEQYF.